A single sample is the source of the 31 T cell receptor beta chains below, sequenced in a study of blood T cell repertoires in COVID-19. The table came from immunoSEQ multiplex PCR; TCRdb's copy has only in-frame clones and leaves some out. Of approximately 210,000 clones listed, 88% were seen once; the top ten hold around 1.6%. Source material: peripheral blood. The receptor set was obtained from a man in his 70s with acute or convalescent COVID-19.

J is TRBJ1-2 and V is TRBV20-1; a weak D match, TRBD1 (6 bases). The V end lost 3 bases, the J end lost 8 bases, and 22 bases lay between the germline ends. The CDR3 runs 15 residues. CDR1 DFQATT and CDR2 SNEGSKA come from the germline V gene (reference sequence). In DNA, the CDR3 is TGCAGTGCTAGTACATCTGGGGGCCGGGACGGGGGCTACACCTTC. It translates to CSASTSGGRDGGYTF.

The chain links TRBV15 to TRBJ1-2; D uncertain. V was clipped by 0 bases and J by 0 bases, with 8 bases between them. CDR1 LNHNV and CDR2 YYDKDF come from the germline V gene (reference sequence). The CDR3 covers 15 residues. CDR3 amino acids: CATSRESVANYGYTF. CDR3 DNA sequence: TGTGCCACCAGCAGAGAAAGCGTGGCTAACTATGGCTACACCTTC.

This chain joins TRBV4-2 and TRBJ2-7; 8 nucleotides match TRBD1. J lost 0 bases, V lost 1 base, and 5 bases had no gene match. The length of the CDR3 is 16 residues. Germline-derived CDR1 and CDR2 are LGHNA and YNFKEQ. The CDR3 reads CASSQVAGQASYEQYF. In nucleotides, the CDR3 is TGTGCCAGCAGCCAAGTGGCGGGACAGGCCTCCTACGAGCAGTACTTC.

Here the CDR3 reads CASSLGLAGGGTDTQYF. The CDR3 DNA follows: TGTGCCAGTAGTCTCGGACTAGCGGGAGGTGGCACAGATACGCAGTATTTT. The genes are TRBV19 and TRBJ2-3; 14 nucleotides match TRBD2. With V trimmed by 5 bases and J by 1 base, 5 bases remained unmatched. CDR1 and CDR2 from the germline V gene are LNHDA and SQIVND (reference sequence). The CDR3 is made up of 17 amino acids. Based on the CDR3 plus reference TRBV19 and TRBJ2-3, the full variable domain is DGGITQSPKYLFRKEGQNVTLSCEQNLNHDAMYWYRQDPGQGLRLIYYSQIVNDFQKGDIAEGYSVSREKKESFPLTVTSAQKNPTAFYLCASSLGLAGGGTDTQYFGPGTRLTVL.

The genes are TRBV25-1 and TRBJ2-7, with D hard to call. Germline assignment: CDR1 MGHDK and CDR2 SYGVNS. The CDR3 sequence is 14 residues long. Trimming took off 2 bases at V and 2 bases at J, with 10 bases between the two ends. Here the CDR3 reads CASSEIQNPYEQYF. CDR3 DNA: TGTGCCAGCAGTGAAATACAGAACCCCTACGAGCAGTACTTC.

CDR3 protein: CASKREMSNEQYF. CDR3 bases: TGTGCCAGCAAGCGAGAAATGAGTAACGAGCAGTACTTC. This chain uses TRBV2 with TRBJ2-7; D call uncertain. Germline loops: CDR1 SNHLY, CDR2 FYNNEI. Trimming removed 7 bases at V and 5 bases at J, with 15 bases between. This CDR3 is built from 13 residues.

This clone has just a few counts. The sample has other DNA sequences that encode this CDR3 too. The CDR3 DNA reads TGTGCCAGCAGCCAAGGACTAGCGGTAACCTACGAGCAGTACTTC. This translates into CASSQGLAVTYEQYF. This rearrangement joins TRBV3-1 (or the pseudogene TRBV3-2) to TRBJ2-7, with TRBD2 matching 9 bases. Germline V gene sequence: CDR1 LGHDT, CDR2 YNNKEL (reference sequence). Trimming took 1 base from V and 2 from J; bases not matched to a gene: 3. This CDR3 has 15 residues.

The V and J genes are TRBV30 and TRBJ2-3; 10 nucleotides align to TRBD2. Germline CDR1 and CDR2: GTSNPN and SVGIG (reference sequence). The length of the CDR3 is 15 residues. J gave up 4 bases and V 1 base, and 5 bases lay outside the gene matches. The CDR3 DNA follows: TGTGCCTGGAGTGGGGCTAGCGGGAGCTCAGATACGCAGTATTTT. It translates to CAWSGASGSSDTQYF.

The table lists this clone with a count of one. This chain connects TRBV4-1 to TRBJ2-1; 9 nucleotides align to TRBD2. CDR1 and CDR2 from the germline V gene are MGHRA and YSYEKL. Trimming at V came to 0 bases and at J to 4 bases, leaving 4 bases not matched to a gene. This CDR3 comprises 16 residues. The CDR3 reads CASSQDSSGIYNEQFF. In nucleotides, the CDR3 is TGCGCCAGCAGCCAAGACTCTAGCGGGATATACAATGAGCAGTTCTTC.

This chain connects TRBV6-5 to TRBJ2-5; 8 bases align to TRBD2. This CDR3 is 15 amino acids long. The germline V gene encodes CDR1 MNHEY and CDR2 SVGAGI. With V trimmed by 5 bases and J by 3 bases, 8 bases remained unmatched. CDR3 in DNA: TGTGCCAGCAGTCTTAACGGGAGGGTTGAAGAGACCCAGTACTTC. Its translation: CASSLNGRVEETQYF.

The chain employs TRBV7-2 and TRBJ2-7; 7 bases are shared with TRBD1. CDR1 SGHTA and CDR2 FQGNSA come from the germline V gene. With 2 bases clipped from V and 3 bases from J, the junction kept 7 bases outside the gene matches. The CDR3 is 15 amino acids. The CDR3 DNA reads TGTGCCAGCAGCTTACCGGGACAGCTAGGCTACGAGCAGTACTTC. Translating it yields CASSLPGQLGYEQYF.

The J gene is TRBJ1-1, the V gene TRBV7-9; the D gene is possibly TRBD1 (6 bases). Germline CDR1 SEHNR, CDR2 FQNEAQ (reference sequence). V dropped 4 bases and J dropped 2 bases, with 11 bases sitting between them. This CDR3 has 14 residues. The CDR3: CASSSWDINTEAFF. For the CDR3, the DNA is TGTGCCAGCAGCTCATGGGACATTAACACTGAAGCTTTCTTT.

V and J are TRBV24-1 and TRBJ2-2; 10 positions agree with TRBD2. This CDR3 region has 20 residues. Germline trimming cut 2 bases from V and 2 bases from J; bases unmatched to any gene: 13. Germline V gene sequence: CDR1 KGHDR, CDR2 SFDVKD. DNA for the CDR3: TGTGCCACCAGTGATTCCGCCCGATCCGGGACTAGCGATAACACCGGGGAGCTGTTTTTT. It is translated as CATSDSARSGTSDNTGELFF.

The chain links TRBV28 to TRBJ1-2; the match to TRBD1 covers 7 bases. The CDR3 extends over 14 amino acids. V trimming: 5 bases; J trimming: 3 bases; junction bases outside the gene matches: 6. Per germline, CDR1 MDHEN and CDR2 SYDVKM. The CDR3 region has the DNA TGTGCCAGCAGTACTTTTGGACAGGACTATGGCTACACCTTC. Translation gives CASSTFGQDYGYTF.

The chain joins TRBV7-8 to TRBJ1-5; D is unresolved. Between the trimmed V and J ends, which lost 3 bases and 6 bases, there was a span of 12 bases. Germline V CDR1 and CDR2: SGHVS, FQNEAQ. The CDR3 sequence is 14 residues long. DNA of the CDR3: TGTGCCAGCAGCTTTGACACCCGGGGTCAGCCCCAGCATTTT. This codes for CASSFDTRGQPQHF. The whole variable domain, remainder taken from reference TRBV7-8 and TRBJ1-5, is GAGVSQSPRYKVAKRGQDVALRCDPISGHVSLFWYQQALGQGPEFLTYFQNEAQLDKSGLPSDRFFAERPEGSVSTLKIQRTQQEDSAVYLCASSFDTRGQPQHFGDGTRLSIL.

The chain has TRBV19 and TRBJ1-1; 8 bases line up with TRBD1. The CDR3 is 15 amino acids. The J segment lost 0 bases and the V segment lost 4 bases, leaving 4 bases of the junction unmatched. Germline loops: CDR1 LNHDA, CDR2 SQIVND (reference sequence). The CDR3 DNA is TGTGCCAGTAGTACCACAGGGGGTATGAACACTGAAGCTTTCTTT. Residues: CASSTTGGMNTEAFF.

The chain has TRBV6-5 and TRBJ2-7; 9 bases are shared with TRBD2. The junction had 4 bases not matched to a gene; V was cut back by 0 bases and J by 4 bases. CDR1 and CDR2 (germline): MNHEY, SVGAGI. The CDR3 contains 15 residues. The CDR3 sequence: CASSYSPSGRYEQYF. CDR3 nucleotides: TGTGCCAGCAGTTACTCACCCAGCGGGAGGTACGAGCAGTACTTC.

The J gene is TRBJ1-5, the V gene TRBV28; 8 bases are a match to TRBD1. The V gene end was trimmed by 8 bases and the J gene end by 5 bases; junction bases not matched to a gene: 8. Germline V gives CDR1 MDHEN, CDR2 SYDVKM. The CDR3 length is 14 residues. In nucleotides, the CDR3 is TGTGCCAGCTTAGGACAGGGATTTTATCAGCCCCAGCATTTT. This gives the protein CASLGQGFYQPQHF. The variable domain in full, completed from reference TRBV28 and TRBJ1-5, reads DVKVTQSSRYLVKRTGEKVFLECVQDMDHENMFWYRQDPGLGLRLIYFSYDVKMKEKGDIPEGYSVSREKKERFSLILESASTNQTSMYLCASLGQGFYQPQHFGDGTRLSIL.

The CDR3, as DNA: TGTGCCAGCAGGGGAGAGACAGGGGTGGGTTTCAATCAGCCCCAGCATTTT. This codes for CASRGETGVGFNQPQHF. This chain joins TRBV28 and TRBJ1-5, with 8 bases aligning to TRBD1. With V trimmed by 6 bases and J by 3 bases, 13 bases remained unmatched. The CDR3 covers 17 residues. Germline assignment: CDR1 MDHEN and CDR2 SYDVKM.

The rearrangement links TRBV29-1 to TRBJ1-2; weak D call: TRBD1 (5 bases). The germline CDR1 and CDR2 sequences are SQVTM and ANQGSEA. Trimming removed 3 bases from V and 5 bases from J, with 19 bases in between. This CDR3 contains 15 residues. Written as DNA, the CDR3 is TGCAGCGTTGAGCCCGTCACCGGGGGGTCTTATGGCTACACCTTC. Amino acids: CSVEPVTGGSYGYTF.

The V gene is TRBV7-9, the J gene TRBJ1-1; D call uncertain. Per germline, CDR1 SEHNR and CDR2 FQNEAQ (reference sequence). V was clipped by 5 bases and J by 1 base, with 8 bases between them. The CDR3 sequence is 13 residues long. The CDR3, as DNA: TGTGCCAGCAGCCCGGTCGCGAACACTGAAGCTTTCTTT. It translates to CASSPVANTEAFF.

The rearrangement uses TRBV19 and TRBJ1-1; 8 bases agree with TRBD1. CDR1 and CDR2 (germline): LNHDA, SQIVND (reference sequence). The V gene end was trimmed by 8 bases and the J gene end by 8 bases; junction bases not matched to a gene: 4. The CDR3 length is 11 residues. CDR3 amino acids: CASGTGVEAFF. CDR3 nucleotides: TGTGCCAGTGGGACAGGTGTGGAAGCTTTCTTT.

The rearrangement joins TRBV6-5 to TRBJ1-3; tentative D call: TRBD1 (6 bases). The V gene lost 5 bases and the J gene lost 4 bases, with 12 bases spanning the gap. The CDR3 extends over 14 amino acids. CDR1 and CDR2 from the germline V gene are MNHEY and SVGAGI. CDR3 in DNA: TGTGCCAGCAGTCTCCAGGGGAACGGAAACACCATATATTTT. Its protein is CASSLQGNGNTIYF.

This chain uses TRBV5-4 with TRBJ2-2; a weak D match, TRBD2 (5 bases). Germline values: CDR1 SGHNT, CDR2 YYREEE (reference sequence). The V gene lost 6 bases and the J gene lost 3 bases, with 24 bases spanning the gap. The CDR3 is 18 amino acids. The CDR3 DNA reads TGTGCCAGCAAGAAAACAGATCGGGCTAGCCTTGACACCGGGGAGCTGTTTTTT. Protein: CASKKTDRASLDTGELFF.

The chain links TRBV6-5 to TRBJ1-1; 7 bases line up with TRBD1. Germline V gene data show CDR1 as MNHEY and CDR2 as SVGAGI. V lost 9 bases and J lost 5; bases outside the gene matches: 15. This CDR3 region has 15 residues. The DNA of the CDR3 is TGTGCCAGTTATAATACAGGGGCTGGGCGGACTGAAGCTTTCTTT. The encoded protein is CASYNTGAGRTEAFF.

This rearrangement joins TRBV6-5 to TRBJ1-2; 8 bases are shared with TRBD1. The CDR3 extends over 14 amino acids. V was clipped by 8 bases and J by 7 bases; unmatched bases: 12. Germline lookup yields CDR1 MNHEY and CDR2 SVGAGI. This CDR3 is CASFTDRGVSGYTF. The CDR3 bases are TGTGCCAGCTTCACCGACAGGGGAGTCAGTGGCTACACCTTC.

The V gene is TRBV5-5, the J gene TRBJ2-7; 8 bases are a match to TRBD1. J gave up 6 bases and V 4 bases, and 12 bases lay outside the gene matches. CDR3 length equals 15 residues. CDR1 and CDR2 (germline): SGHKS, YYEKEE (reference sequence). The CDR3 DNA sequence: TGTGCCAGCAGCCCCTACTCCGGGACAGGAGTCGAGCAGTACTTC. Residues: CASSPYSGTGVEQYF.

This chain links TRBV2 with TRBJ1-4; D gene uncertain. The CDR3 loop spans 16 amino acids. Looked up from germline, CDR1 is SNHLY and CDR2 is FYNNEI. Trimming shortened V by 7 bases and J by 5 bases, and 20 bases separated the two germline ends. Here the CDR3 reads CASKTLPGEGNEKLFF. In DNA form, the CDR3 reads TGTGCCAGCAAGACACTCCCCGGGGAAGGGAATGAAAAACTGTTTTTT.

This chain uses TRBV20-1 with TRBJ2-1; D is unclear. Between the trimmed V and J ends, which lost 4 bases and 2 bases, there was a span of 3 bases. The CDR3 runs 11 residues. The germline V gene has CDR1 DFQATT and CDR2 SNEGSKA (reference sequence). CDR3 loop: CSAIAYNEQFF. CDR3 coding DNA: TGCAGTGCTATAGCCTACAATGAGCAGTTCTTC.

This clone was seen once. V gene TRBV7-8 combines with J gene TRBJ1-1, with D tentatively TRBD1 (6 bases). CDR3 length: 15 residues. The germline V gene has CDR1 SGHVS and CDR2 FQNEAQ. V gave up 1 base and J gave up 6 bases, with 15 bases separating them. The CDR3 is CASSLGRGLLAEAFF. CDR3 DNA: TGTGCCAGCAGCTTAGGCAGGGGCCTTTTGGCTGAAGCTTTCTTT.

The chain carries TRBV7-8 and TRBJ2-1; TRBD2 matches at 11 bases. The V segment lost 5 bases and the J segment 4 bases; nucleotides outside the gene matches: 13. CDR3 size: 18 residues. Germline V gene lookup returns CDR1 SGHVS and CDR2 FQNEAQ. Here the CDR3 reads CASSLGRLAGNRYNEQFF. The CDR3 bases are TGTGCCAGCAGCCTGGGACGACTAGCGGGAAATAGATACAATGAGCAGTTCTTC.